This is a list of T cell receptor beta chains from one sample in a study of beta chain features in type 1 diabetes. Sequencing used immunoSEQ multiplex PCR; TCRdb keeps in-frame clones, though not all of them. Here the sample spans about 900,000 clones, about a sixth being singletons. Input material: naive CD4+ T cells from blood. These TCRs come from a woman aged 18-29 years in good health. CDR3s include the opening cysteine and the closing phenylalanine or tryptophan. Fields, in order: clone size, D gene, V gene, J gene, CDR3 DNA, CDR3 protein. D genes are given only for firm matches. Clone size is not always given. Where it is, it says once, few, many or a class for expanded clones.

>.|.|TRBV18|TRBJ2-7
TGTGCCAGCTCACCACGTACCGGGACAACGGGCCACGAGCAGTACTTC
CASSPRTGTTGHEQYF
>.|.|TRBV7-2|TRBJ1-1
TGTGCCAGCACCCCAGACTACAGACAGCACAAAGCTTTCTTT
CASTPDYRQHKAFF
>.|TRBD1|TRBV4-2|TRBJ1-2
TGTGCCAGCAGCCAGGGACAGGGAATGGATGGCTACACCTTC
CASSQGQGMDGYTF
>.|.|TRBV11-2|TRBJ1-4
TGTGCCAGCAGCTCTAGACACTTAAAACTGTTTTTT
CASSSRHLKLFF
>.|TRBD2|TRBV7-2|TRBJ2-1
TGTGCCAGCAGCGCCAGACTAGCGGGAAAAAATGAGCAGTTCTTC
CASSARLAGKNEQFF
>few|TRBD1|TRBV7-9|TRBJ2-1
TGTGCCAGCAGCCCTAAATGGGGGACAGGGGACAATGAGCAGTTCTTC
CASSPKWGTGDNEQFF
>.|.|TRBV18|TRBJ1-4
TGTGCCAGCTCACCATATAAGGGGACCGACGAAAAACTGTTTTTT
CASSPYKGTDEKLFF
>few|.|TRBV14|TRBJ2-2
TGTGCCAGCAGCCAAAGGTTCAGGGGGAACACCGGGGAGCTGTTTTTT
CASSQRFRGNTGELFF
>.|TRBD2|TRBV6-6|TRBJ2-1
TGTGCCAGCAGTTTACTAGCGGGATCATACAATGAGCAGTTCTTC
CASSLLAGSYNEQFF
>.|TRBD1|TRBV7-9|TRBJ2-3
TGTGCCAGCAGCGTGGGACAGGGAGGCACAGATACGCAGTATTTT
CASSVGQGGTDTQYF
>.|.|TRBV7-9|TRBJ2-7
TGTGCCAGCAGCCTAATACCTACCGAGCAGTACTTC
CASSLIPTEQYF
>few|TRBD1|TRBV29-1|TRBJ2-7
TGCAGCGCCCGGACCCGACAGGGGTACGAGCAGTACTTC
CSARTRQGYEQYF
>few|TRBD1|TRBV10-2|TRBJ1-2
TGCGCCAGCAGTGGGACAGGGGATGGCTACACCTTC
CASSGTGDGYTF
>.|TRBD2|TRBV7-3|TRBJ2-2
TGTGCCAGCGGTAGCGGGAGTTCAACCGGGGAGCTGTTTTTT
CASGSGSSTGELFF
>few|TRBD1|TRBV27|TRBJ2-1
TGTGCCAGCAGTTTGTCCCGGACAGGGCACTACAATGAGCAGTTCTTC
CASSLSRTGHYNEQFF
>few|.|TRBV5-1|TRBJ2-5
TGCGCCAGCAGCGAGGGACGGGTAGAGACCCAGTACTTC
CASSEGRVETQYF
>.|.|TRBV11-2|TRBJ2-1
TGTGCCAGCAGCCTAACGCTACGAAATGAGCAGTTCTTC
CASSLTLRNEQFF
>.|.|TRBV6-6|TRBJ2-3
TGTGCCAGCAACCAGGGGAGGATGACTGGCACAGATACGCAGTATTTT
CASNQGRMTGTDTQYF
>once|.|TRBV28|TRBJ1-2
TGTGCCAGCAGTTTATCTTTGCCCGAAGATGGCTACACCTTC
CASSLSLPEDGYTF
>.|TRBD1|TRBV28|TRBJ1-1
TGTGCCAGCAGTTTACCCGATGGACAGGGAGCTTTCTTT
CASSLPDGQGAFF
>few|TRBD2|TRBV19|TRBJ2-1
TGTGCCTCCAACTCCCCGGGGGGGTCTTACAATGAGCAGTTCTTC
CASNSPGGSYNEQFF
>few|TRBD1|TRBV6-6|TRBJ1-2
TGTGCCAGCAGTAGTAGGACAGGGTCATCCTATGGCTACACCTTC
CASSSRTGSSYGYTF
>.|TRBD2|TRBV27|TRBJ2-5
TGTGCCAGCTGCCGAATGGCGGGAGGCGGGGAGACCCAGTACTTC
CASCRMAGGGETQYF
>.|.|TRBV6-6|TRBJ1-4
TGTGCCAGCAGCTCCACCGGGGGTAATGAAAAACTGTTTTTT
CASSSTGGNEKLFF
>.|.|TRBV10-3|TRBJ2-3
TGTGCCATCAGTGCTGTGGCTGGAAGGCAGTATTTT
CAISAVAGRQYF
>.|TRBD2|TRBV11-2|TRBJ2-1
TGTGCCAGCAGCTTCAGACTAGCGGGTTACAATGAGCAGTTCTTC
CASSFRLAGYNEQFF
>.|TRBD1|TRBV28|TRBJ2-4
TGTGCCAGCAGTGAGATCGGACAGGGAATAGCCAAAAACATTCAGTACTTC
CASSEIGQGIAKNIQYF
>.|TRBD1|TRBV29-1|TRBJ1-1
TGCAGCGTTGCCACAGGGGGCAACACTGAAGCTTTCTTT
CSVATGGNTEAFF
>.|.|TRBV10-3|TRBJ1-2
TGTGCCATCAGTGAAGGCACAGGGTTTGGCTACACCTTC
CAISEGTGFGYTF